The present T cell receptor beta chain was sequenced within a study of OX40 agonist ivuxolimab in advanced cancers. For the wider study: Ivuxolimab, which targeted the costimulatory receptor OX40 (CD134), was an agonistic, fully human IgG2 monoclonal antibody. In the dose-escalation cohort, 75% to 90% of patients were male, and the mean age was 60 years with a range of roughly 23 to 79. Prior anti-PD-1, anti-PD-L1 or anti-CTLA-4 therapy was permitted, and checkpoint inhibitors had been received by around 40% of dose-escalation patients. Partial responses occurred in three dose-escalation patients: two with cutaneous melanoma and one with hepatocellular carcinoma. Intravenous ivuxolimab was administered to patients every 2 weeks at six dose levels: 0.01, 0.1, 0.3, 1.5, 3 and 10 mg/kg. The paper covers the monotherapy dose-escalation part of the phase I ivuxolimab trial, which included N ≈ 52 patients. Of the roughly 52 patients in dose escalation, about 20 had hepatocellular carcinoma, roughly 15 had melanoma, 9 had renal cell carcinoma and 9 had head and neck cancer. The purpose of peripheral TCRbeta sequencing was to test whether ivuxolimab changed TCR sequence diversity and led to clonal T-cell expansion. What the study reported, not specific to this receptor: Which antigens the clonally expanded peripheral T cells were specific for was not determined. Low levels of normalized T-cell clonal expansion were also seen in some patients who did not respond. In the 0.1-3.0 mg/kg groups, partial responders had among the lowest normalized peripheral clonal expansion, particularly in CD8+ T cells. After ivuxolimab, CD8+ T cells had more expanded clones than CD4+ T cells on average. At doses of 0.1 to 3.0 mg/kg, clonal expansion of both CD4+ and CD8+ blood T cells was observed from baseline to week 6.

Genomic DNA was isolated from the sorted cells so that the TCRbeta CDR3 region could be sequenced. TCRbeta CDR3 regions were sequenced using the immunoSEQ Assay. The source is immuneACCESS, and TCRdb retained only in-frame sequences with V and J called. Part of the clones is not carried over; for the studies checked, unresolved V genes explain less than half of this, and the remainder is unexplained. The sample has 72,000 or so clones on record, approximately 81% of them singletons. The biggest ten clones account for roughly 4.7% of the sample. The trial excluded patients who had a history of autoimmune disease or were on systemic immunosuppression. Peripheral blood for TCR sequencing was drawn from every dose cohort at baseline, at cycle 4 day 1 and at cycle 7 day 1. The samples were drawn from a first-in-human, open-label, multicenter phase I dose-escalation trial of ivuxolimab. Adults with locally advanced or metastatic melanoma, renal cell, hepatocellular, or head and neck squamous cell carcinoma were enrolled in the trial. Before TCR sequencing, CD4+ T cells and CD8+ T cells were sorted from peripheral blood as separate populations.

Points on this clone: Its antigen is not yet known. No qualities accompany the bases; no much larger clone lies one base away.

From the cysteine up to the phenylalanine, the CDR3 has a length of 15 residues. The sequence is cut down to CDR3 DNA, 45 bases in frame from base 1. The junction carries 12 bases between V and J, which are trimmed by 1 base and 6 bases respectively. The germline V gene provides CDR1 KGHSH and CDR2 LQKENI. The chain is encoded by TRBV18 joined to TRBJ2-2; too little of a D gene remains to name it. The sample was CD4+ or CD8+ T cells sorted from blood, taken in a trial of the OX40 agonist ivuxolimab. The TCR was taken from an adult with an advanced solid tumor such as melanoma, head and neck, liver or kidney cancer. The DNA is TGTGCCAGCTCACCACAGGGTTTTTTCGCCGGGGAGCTGTTTTTT. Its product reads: CASSPQGFFAGELFF.